These 14 T cell receptor beta chains were all obtained from the same sample, sequenced in a study of T cell changes during pregnancy in multiple sclerosis. TCRdb's table, derived via immunoSEQ multiplex PCR, lists solely in-frame clones and lacks some. This table holds around 79,000 clones, 90% to 95% found once. The sequencing here drew on CD4+ T cells from peripheral blood mononuclear cells, taken in the second trimester of pregnancy. The receptors derive from a female donor with multiple sclerosis, enrolled in a pregnancy study.

The rearrangement uses TRBV9 and TRBJ1-1; maybe TRBD1 (6 bases). Per germline, CDR1 SGDLS and CDR2 YYNGEE. This CDR3 has 14 amino acids. The V end was cut by 4 bases, the J end by 2 bases, with 12 bases between. This CDR3 reads CASSPWDINTEAFF. As DNA, the CDR3 is TGTGCCAGCAGCCCATGGGACATAAACACTGAAGCTTTCTTT.

V and J are TRBV7-9 and TRBJ2-7; D not certain. With 7 bases removed from V and 1 base from J, the gap between germline ends came to 11 bases. CDR1 is SEHNR, CDR2 FQNEAQ, per germline (reference sequence). The CDR3 totals 13 residues. CDR3 nucleotides: TGTGCCAGCACTCAAGGAGATTCCTACGAGCAGTACTTC. Residues: CASTQGDSYEQYF.

The V call is TRBV2, the J call TRBJ1-6; no firm D call. Germline CDR1 reads SNHLY; CDR2 reads FYNNEI. This CDR3 contains 15 residues. V gave up 7 bases and J gave up 0 bases, with 10 bases separating them. This CDR3 reads CASMEGSSYNSPLHF. CDR3 in DNA: TGTGCCAGCATGGAGGGAAGCTCCTATAATTCACCCCTCCACTTT.

The rearrangement uses TRBV2 and TRBJ2-1; 12 nucleotides line up with TRBD2. The V gene's germline CDR1 is SNHLY and CDR2 FYNNEI. Germline trimming cut 10 bases from V and 8 bases from J; bases unmatched to any gene: 9. The length of the CDR3 is 14 residues. The CDR3 DNA follows: TGTGCCAACCTAGCGACTAGCGGGGGTGATGAGCAGTTCTTC. It yields the protein CANLATSGGDEQFF.

V is TRBV30 and J is TRBJ1-5; no clear D. Trimming took off 1 base at V and 5 bases at J, with 9 bases between the two ends. The CDR3 is 13 amino acids. Looked up from germline, CDR1 is GTSNPN and CDR2 is SVGIG (reference sequence). CDR3 sequence: CAWSAPGDQPQHF. DNA for the CDR3: TGTGCCTGGAGTGCGCCTGGAGATCAGCCCCAGCATTTT. The complete variable domain, with remaining parts taken from reference TRBV30 and TRBJ1-5, reads SQTIHQWPATLVQPVGSPLSLECTVEGTSNPNLYWYRQAAGRGLQLLFYSVGIGQISSEVPQNLSASRPQDRQFILSSKKLLLSDSGFYLCAWSAPGDQPQHFGDGTRLSIL.

The count of this clone is one. The gene calls are TRBV6-5 and TRBJ2-2; no clear D. CDR1 is MNHEY and CDR2 is SVGAGI in the germline V gene. The CDR3 spans 14 residues. V shed 0 bases and J shed 3 bases, with 5 bases lying between them. CDR3 in DNA: TGTGCCAGCAGTTACTCTCGGGACACCGGGGAGCTGTTTTTT. It specifies CASSYSRDTGELFF.

The chain recombines TRBV2 with TRBJ1-3; D perhaps matches TRBD1 (5 bases). With 3 bases removed from V and 5 bases from J, the gap between germline ends came to 11 bases. The CDR3 length is 14 residues. CDR1 is SNHLY, CDR2 FYNNEI, per germline. The CDR3 region has the DNA TGTGCCAGCAGTGACAGGGTTAGAAGAAACACCATATATTTT. Its translation: CASSDRVRRNTIYF.

The V call is TRBV7-2, the J call TRBJ2-1, with TRBD2 identical over 8 bases. The germline V gene has CDR1 SGHTA and CDR2 FQGNSA. The length of the CDR3 is 16 residues. V was pared by 0 bases and J by 7 bases, with 8 bases of the junction left unmatched. Here the CDR3 reads CASSLAAGGAPNEQFF. The CDR3 DNA is TGTGCCAGCAGCTTAGCGGCGGGAGGTGCCCCGAATGAGCAGTTCTTC.

V gene TRBV7-2 combines with J gene TRBJ1-6; D remains ambiguous. CDR3 length: 13 amino acids. V was clipped by 11 bases and J by 6 bases, with 14 bases between them. CDR1 SGHTA and CDR2 FQGNSA come from the germline V gene. CDR3 sequence: CAGRRGSNSPLHF. CDR3 DNA sequence: TGTGCCGGTCGGCGGGGTTCTAATTCACCCCTCCACTTT. The whole variable domain, filled in from reference TRBV7-2 and TRBJ1-6, reads GAGVSQSPSNKVTEKGKDVELRCDPISGHTALYWYRQSLGQGLEFLIYFQGNSAPDKSGLPSDRFSAERTGGSVSTLTIQRTQQEDSAVYLCAGRRGSNSPLHFGNGTRLTVT.

The chain links TRBV7-7 to TRBJ2-5; a weak D match, TRBD1 (5 bases). The CDR3 runs 15 residues. CDR1 SSHAT and CDR2 FNYEAQ come from the germline V gene (reference sequence). V lost 1 base and J 7 bases, leaving 16 bases between the germline ends. CDR3 DNA: TGTGCCAGCAGCTTAGACCCCCAGGGCTCAGGGACCCAGTACTTC. Protein: CASSLDPQGSGTQYF.

This chain joins TRBV11-2 and TRBJ1-2; 10 bases agree with TRBD1. The CDR3 runs to 15 residues. Germline values: CDR1 SGHAT, CDR2 FQNNGV. Losses at the gene ends were 5 bases for V and 8 bases for J; bases not matched to a gene: 11. This CDR3 reads CASSPPGQGRSGYTF. The CDR3 nucleotides read TGTGCCAGCAGCCCCCCGGGACAGGGGCGATCCGGCTACACCTTC.

The rearrangement joins TRBV18 to TRBJ1-2, with D possibly TRBD1 on 6 matching bases. Trimming pared 3 bases from V and 4 bases from J, leaving 18 bases between. In germline, CDR1 is KGHSH, CDR2 LQKENI. The CDR3 totals 16 residues. The CDR3 coding sequence is TGTGCCAGCTCACCCCAGCAGGCAGGGGACCGCTATGGCTACACCTTC. Protein: CASSPQQAGDRYGYTF.

V is TRBV4-1 and J is TRBJ1-2; no clear D. V dropped 4 bases and J dropped 3 bases, with 18 bases sitting between them. Germline CDR1 and CDR2: MGHRA and YSYEKL. The CDR3 has 16 residues. The CDR3 region has the DNA TGCGCCAGCAGCCTTGAAATGGGTCGGGATCACTATGGCTACACCTTC. The encoded protein is CASSLEMGRDHYGYTF.

The chain is built from TRBV6-5 and TRBJ1-6; maybe TRBD1 (6 bases). The CDR3 totals 16 residues. Germline V lookup: CDR1 MNHEY, CDR2 SVGAGI. V gave up 4 bases and J gave up 7 bases, with 17 bases separating them. CDR3 DNA: TGTGCCAGCAGTTCCGAATCGACAGGCAGCAATTCACCCCTCCACTTT. Its translation: CASSSESTGSNSPLHF.